Here is one T cell receptor (beta chain) with its context. This record comes from a study of technical replicates of blood from several donors. Germline V gene data show CDR1 as MNHNS and CDR2 as SASEGT. Trimming pared 1 base from V and 5 bases from J, leaving 8 bases between. The CDR3 runs 14 residues. Clones were sequenced by immunoSEQ multiplex PCR, and TCRdb holds only the in-frame ones, with some missing. This table has 15,000 or so clones, around four fifths appearing once. The sequenced sample consisted of PBMCs. The receptor comes from a human donor in good health. The chain links TRBV6-1 to TRBJ1-4; tentative D call: TRBD1 (6 bases). CDR3 bases: TGTGCCAGCAGTGAAGGGCAGGGGAATGAAAAACTGTTTTTT. It yields the protein CASSEGQGNEKLFF.